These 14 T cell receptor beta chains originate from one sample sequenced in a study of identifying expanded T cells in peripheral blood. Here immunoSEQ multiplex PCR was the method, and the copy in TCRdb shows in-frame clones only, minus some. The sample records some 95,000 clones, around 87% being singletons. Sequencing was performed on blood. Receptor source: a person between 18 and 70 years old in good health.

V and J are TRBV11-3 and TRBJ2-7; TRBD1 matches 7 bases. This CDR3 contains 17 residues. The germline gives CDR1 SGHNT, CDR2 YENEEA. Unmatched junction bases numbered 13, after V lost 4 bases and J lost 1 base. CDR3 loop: CASSSPKRDRASYEQYF. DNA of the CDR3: TGTGCCAGCAGCTCCCCCAAGCGAGACAGGGCATCCTACGAGCAGTACTTC.

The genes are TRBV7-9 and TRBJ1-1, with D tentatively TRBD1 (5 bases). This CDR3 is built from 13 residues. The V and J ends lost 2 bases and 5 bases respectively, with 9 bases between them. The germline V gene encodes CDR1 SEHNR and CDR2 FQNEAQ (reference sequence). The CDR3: CASSLTQGTEAFF. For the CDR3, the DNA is TGTGCCAGCAGCTTAACCCAGGGTACTGAAGCTTTCTTT. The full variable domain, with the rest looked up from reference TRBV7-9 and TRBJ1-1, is DTGVSQNPRHKITKRGQNVTFRCDPISEHNRLYWYRQTLGQGPEFLTYFQNEAQLEKSRLLSDRFSAERPKGSFSTLEIQRTEQGDSAMYLCASSLTQGTEAFFGQGTRLTVV.

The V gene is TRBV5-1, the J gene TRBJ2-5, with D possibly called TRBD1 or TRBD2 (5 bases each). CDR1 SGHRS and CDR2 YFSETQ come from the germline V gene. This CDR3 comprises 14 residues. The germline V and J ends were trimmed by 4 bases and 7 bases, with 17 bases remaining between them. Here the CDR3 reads CASSLGYGDGTQYF. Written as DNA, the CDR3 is TGCGCCAGCAGCCTAGGATACGGGGACGGGACCCAGTACTTC.

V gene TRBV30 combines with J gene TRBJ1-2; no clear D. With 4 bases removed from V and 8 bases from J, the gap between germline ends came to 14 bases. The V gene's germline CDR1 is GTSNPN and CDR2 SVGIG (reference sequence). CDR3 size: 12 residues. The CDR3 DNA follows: TGTGCCTGGAAACGAGGAAGGGCGGGCTACACCTTC. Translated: CAWKRGRAGYTF.

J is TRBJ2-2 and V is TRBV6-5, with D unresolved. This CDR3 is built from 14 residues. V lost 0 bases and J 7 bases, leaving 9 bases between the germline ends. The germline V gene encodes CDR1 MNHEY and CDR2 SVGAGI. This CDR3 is CASSYSPGFGELFF. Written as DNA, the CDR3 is TGTGCCAGCAGTTACTCGCCTGGGTTCGGGGAGCTGTTTTTT.

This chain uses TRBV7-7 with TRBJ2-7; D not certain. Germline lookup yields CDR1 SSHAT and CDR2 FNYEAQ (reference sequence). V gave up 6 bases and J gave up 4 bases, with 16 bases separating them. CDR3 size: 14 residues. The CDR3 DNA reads TGTGCCAGCAGTCCCGGTGTAGTTTGGTACGAGCAGTACTTC. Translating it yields CASSPGVVWYEQYF.

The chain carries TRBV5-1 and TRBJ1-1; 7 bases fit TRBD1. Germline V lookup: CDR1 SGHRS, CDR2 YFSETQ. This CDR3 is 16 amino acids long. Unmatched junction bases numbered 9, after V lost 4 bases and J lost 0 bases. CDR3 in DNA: TGCGCCAGCAGCACCGTCTCTACAGGGGTGAACACTGAAGCTTTCTTT. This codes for CASSTVSTGVNTEAFF.

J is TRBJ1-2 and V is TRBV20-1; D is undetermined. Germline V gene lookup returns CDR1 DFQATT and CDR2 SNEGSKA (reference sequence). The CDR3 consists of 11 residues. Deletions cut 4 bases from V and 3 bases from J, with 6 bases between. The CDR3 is CSANRDYGYTF. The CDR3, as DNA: TGCAGTGCTAACAGAGACTATGGCTACACCTTC.

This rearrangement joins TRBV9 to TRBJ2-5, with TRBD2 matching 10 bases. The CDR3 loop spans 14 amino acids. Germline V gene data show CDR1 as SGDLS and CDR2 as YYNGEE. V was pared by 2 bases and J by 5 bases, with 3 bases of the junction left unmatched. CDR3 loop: CASSVQAGGETQYF. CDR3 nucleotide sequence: TGTGCCAGCAGCGTTCAAGCGGGGGGGGAGACCCAGTACTTC.

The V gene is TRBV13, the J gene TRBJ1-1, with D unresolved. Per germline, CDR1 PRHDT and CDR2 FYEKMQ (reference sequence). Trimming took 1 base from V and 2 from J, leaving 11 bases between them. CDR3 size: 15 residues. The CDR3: CASSLEGFLNTEAFF. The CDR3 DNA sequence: TGTGCCAGCAGCTTAGAGGGCTTCCTAAACACTGAAGCTTTCTTT.

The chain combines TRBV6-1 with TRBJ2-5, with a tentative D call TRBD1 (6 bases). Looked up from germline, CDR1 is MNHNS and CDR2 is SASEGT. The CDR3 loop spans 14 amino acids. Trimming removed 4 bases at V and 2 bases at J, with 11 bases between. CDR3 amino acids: CASSAGATQETQYF. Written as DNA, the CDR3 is TGTGCCAGCAGTGCAGGGGCCACACAAGAGACCCAGTACTTC.

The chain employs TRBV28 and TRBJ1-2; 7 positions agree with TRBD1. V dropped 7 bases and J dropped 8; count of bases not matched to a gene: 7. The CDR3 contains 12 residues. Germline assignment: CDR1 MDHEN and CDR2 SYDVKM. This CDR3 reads CASTMLQGGYTF. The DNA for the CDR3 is TGTGCCAGCACAATGCTACAGGGGGGCTACACCTTC.

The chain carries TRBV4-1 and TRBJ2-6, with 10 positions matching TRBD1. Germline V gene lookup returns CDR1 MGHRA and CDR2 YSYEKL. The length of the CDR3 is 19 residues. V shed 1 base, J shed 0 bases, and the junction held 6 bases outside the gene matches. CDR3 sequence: CASSQGQGAGFSGANVLTF. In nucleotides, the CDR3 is TGCGCCAGCAGCCAAGGACAGGGGGCCGGGTTCTCTGGGGCCAACGTCCTGACTTTC.

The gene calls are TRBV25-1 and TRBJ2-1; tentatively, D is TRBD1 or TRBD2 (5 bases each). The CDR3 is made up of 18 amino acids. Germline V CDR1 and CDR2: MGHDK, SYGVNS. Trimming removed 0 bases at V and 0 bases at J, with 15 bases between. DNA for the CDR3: TGTGCCAGCAGTGAATATTATGCGGCAGGGAGCTCCTACAATGAGCAGTTCTTC. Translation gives CASSEYYAAGSSYNEQFF.